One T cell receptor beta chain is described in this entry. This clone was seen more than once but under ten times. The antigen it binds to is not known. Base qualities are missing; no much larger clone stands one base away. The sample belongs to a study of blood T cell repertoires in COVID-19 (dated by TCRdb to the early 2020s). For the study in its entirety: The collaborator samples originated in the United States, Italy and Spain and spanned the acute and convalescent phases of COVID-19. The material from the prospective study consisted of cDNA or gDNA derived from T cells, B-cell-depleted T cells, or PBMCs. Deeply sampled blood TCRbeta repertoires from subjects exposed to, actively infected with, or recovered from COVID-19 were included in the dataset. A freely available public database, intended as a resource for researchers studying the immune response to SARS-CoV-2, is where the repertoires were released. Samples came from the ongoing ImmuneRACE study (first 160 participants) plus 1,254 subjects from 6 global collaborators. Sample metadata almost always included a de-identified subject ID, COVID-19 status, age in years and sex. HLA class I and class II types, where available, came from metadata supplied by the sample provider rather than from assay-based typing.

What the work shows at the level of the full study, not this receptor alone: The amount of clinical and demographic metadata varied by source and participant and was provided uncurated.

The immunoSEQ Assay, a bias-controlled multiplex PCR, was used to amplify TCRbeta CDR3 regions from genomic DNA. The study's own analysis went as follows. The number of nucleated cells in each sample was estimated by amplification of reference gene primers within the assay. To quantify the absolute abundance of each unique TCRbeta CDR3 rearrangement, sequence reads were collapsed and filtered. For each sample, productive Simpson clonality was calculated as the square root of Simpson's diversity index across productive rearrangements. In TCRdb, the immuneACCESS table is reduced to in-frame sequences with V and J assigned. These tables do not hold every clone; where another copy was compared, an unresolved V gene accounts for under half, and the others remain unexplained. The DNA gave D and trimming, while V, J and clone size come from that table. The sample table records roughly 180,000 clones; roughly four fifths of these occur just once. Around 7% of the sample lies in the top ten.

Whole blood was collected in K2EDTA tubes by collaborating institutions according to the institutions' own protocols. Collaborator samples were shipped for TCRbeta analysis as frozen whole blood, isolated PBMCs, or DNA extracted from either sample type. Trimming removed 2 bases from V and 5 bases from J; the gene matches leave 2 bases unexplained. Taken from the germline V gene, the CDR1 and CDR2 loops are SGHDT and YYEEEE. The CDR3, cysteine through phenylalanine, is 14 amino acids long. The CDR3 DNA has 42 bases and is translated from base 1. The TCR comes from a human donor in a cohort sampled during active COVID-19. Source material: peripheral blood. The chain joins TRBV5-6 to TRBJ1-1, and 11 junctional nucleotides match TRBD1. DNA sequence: TGTGCCAGCAGCTTTGGGACAGGGGGTACTGAAGCTTTCTTT. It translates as CASSFGTGGTEAFF.